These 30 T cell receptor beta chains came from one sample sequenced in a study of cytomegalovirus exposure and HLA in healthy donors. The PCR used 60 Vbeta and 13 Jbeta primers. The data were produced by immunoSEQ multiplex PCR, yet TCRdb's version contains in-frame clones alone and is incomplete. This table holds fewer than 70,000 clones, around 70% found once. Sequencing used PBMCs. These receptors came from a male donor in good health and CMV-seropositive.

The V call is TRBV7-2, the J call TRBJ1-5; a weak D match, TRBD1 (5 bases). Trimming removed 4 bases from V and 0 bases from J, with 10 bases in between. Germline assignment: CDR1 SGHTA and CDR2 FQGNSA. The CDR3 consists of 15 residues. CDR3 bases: TGTGCCAGCAGCTCGCAGGGTCATAGCAATCAGCCCCAGCATTTT. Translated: CASSSQGHSNQPQHF. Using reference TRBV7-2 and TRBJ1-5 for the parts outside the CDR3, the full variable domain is GAGVSQSPSNKVTEKGKDVELRCDPISGHTALYWYRQSLGQGLEFLIYFQGNSAPDKSGLPSDRFSAERTGGSVSTLTIQRTQQEDSAVYLCASSSQGHSNQPQHFGDGTRLSIL.

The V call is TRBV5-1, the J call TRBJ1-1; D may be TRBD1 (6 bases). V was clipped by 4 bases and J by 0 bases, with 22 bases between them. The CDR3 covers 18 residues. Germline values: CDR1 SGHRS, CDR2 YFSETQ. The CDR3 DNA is TGCGCCAGCAGCAGGGGACAATTAAGGAGAGTCTTGAACACTGAAGCTTTCTTT. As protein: CASSRGQLRRVLNTEAFF.

The DNA for the CDR3 is TGTGCCAGCAGCCAAGAACAGAACACTGAAGCTTTCTTT. It codes for CASSQEQNTEAFF. The rearrangement joins TRBV14 to TRBJ1-1; D is unclear. The CDR3 has 13 amino acids. Germline V CDR1 and CDR2: SGHDN, FVKESK. V shed 0 bases and J shed 1 base, with 3 bases lying between them.

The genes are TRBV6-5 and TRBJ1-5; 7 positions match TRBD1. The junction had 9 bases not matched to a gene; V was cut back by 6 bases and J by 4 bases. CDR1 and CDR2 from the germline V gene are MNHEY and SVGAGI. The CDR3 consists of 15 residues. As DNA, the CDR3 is TGTGCCAGCAGACGGACCGGGACAGAGAATCAGCCCCAGCATTTT. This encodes CASRRTGTENQPQHF.

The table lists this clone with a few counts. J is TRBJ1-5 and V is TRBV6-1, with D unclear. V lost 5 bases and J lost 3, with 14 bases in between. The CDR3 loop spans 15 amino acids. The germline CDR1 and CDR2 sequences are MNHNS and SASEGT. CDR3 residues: CASSIGGLPNQPQHF. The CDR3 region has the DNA TGTGCCAGCAGTATCGGCGGACTCCCCAATCAGCCCCAGCATTTT.

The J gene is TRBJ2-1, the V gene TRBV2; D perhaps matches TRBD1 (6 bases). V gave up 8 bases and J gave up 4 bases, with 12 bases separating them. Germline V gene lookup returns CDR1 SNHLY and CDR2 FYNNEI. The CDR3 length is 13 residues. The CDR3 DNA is TGTGCCAGCGAAAAGACAGGATACAATGAGCAGTTCTTC. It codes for CASEKTGYNEQFF.

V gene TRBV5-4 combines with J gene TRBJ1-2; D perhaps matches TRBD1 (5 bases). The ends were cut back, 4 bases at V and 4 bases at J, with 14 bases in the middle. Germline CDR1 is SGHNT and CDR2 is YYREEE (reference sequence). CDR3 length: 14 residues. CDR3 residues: CASSVDPGLYGYTF. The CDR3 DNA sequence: TGTGCCAGCAGCGTGGATCCGGGACTCTATGGCTACACCTTC.

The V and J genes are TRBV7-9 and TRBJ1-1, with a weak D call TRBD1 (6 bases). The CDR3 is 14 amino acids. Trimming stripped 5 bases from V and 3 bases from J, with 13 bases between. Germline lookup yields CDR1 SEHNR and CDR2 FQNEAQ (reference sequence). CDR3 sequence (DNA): TGTGCCAGCAGCAACCCCTACAGGGACACTGAAGCTTTCTTT. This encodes CASSNPYRDTEAFF.

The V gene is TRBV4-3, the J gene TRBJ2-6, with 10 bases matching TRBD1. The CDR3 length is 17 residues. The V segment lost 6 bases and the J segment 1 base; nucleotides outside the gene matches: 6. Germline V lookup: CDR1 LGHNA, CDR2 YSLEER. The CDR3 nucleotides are TGCGCCAGCAGACCCGGGACAGGGGAATCTGGGGCCAACGTCCTGACTTTC. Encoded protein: CASRPGTGESGANVLTF.

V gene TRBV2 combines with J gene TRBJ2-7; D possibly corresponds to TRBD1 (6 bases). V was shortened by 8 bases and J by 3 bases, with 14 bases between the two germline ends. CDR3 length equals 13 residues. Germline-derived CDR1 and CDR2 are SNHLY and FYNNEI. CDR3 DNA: TGTGCCAGCGGAAAGACAGGAGTCTACGAGCAGTACTTC. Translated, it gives CASGKTGVYEQYF.

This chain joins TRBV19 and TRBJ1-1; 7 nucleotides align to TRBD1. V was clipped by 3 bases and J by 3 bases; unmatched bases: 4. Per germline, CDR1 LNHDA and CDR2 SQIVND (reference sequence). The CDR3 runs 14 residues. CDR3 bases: TGTGCCAGTAGTATGCACAGGGGCTACACTGAAGCTTTCTTT. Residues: CASSMHRGYTEAFF.

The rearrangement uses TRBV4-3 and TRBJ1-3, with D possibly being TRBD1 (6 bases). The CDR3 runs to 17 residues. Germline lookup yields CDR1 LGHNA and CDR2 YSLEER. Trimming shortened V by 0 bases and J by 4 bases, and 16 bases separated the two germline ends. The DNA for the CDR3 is TGCGCCAGCAGCCAAGACAGGGTGGGGCAGGGGGGAAACACCATATATTTT. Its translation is CASSQDRVGQGGNTIYF.

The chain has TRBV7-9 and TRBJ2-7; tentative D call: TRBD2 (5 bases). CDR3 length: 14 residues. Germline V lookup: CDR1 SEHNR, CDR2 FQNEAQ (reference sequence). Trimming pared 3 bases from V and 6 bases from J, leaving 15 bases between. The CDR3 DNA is TGTGCCAGCAGCTTCCGGGATACCTACGTCGAGCAGTACTTC. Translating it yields CASSFRDTYVEQYF. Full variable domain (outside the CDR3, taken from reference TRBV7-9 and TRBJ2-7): DTGVSQNPRHKITKRGQNVTFRCDPISEHNRLYWYRQTLGQGPEFLTYFQNEAQLEKSRLLSDRFSAERPKGSFSTLEIQRTEQGDSAMYLCASSFRDTYVEQYFGPGTRLTVT.

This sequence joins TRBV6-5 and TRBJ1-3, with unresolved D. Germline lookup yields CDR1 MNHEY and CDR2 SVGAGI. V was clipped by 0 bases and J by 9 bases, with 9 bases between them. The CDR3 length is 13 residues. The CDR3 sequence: CASSYSGSGTIYF. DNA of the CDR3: TGTGCCAGCAGTTACTCTGGAAGCGGCACCATATATTTT.

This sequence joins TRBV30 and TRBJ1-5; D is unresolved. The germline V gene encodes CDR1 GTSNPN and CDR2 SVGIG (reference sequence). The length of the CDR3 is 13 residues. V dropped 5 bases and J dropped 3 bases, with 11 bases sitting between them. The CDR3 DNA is TGTGCCTGGCAGGCAGGTCCCAATCAGCCCCAGCATTTT. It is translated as CAWQAGPNQPQHF.

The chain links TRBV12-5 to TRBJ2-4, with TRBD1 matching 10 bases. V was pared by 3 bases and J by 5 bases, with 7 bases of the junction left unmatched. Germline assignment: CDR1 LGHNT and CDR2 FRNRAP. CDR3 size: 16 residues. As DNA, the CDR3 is TGTGCTAGTGGTTTTACGGGACAGGGGCGCGAAAACATTCAGTACTTC. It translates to CASGFTGQGRENIQYF. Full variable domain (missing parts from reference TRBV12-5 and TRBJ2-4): DARVTQTPRHKVTEMGQEVTMRCQPILGHNTVFWYRQTMMQGLELLAYFRNRAPLDDSGMPKDRFSAEMPDATLATLKIQPSEPRDSAVYFCASGFTGQGRENIQYFGAGTRLSVL.

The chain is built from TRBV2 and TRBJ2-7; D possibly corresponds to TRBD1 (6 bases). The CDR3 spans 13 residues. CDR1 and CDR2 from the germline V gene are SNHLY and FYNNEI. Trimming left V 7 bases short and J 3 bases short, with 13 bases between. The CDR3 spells CASTLGHDYEQYF. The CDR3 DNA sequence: TGTGCCAGCACGTTGGGACACGACTACGAGCAGTACTTC.

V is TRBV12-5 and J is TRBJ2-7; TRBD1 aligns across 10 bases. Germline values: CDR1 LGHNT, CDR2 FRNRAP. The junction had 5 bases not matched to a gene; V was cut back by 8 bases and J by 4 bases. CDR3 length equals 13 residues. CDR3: CASKGDRGYEQYF. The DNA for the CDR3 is TGTGCTAGTAAGGGGGACAGGGGATACGAGCAGTACTTC.

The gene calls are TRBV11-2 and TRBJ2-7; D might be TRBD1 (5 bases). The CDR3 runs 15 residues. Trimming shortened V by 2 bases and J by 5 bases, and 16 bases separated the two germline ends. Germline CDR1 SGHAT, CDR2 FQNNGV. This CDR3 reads CASSLSQGIANEQYF. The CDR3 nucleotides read TGTGCCAGCAGCTTAAGTCAGGGTATCGCCAACGAGCAGTACTTC.

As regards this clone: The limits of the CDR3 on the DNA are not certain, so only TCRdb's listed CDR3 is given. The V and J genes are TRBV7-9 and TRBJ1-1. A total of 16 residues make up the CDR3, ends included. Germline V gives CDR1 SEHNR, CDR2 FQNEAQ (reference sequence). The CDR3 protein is CASRFGGGTQASKTFF.

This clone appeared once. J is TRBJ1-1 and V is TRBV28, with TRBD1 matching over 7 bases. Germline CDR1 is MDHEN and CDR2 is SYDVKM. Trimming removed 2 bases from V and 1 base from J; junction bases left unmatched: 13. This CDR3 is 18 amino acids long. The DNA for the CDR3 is TGTGCCAGCAGTTTACAGGCTATTACGACAGGGAGGAACACTGAAGCTTTCTTT. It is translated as CASSLQAITTGRNTEAFF.

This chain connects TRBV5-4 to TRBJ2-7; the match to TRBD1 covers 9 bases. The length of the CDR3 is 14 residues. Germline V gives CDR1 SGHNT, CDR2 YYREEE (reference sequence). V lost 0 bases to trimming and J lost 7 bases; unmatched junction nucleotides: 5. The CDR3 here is CASSLEGQGREQYF. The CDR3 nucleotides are TGTGCCAGCAGCTTGGAGGGACAGGGTAGAGAGCAGTACTTC.

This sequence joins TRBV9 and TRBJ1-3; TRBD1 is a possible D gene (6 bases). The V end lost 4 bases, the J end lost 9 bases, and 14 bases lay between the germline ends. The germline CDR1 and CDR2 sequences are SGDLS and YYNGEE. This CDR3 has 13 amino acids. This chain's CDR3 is CASSPQDRGTIYF. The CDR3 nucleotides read TGTGCCAGCAGCCCCCAGGACAGAGGCACCATATATTTT.

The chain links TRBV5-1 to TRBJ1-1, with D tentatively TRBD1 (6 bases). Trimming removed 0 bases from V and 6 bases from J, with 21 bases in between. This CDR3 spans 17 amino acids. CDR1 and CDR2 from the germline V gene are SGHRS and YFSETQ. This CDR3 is CASSLAPNKAGAPEAFF. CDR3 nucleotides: TGCGCCAGCAGCTTGGCTCCGAACAAGGCGGGGGCCCCTGAAGCTTTCTTT.

The CDR3 here is CASSEGQGPGELFF. Here the CDR3 DNA reads TGTGCCAGCAGTGAAGGACAGGGCCCCGGGGAGCTGTTTTTT. The genes are TRBV6-1 and TRBJ2-2; 7 bases line up with TRBD1. Germline-derived CDR1 and CDR2 are MNHNS and SASEGT. The ends lost 1 base at V and 6 bases at J; junction bases unmatched: 2. The CDR3 length is 14 residues.

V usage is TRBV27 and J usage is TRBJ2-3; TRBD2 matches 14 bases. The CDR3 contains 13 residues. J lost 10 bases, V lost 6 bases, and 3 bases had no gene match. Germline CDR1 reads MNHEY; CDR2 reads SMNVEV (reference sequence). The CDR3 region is CASRGLAGVPQYF. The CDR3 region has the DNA TGTGCCAGCAGGGGACTAGCGGGAGTCCCGCAGTATTTT.

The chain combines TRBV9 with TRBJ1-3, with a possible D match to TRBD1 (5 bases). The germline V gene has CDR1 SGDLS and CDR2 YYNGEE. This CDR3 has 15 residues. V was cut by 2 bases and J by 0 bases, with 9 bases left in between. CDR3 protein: CASSVGGTSGNTIYF. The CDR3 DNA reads TGTGCCAGCAGCGTTGGAGGGACCTCTGGAAACACCATATATTTT.

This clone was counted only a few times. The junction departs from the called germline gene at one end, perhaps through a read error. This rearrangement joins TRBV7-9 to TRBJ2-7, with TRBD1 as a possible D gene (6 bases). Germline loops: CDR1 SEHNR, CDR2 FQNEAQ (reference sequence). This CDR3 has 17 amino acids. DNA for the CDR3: TGTTCCAGCAGCGGCCCTTGGTCAGGGGCCACGGGGTACGAGCAGTACTTC. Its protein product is CSSSGPWSGATGYEQYF.

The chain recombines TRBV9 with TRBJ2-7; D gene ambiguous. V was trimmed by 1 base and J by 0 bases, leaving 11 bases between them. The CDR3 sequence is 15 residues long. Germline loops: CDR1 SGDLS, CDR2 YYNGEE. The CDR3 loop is CASSVTSHVSYEQYF. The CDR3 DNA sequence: TGTGCCAGCAGCGTAACTTCCCATGTCTCCTACGAGCAGTACTTC.

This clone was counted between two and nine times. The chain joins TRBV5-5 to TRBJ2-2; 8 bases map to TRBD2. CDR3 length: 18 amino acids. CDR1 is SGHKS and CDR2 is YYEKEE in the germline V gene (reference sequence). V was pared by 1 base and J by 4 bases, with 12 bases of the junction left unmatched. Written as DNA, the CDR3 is TGTGCCAGCAGCTTGCCCCGGGGGGGCGGGGTCTTCACCGGGGAGCTGTTTTTT. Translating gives CASSLPRGGGVFTGELFF.